This passage covers 10 T cell receptor beta chains from one sample sequenced in a study of identical twins (dated by TCRdb to the mid-2010s). Libraries were built with 5' RACE. The sequencing machine was an Illumina HiSeq 2000. TCRdb's own reprocessing of the public reads used fastp at Q25 and MiXCR and kept productive beta chains. Here each entry gathers all rows of one CDR3 protein and keeps the most common genes and DNA. The sample yields approximately 300,000 distinct CDR3 sequences; 8% to 9.5% were counted once. Approximately 6.5% of the sample is held by the ten biggest clonotypes. These sequences were also reported in another study, on yellow fever vaccine responses in identical twins.

Sequenced material: CD8+ T cells sorted from blood. The receptors here all came from a woman aged 18-35 years in good health.

This clonotype was detected ten times or more. The rearrangement joins TRBV3-1 to TRBJ1-4; possibly TRBD1 for D (6 bases). Per the germline V gene, CDR1 is LGHDT and CDR2 is YNNKEL (reference sequence). V dropped 3 bases and J dropped 5 bases, with 13 bases sitting between them. The CDR3 totals 15 residues. The CDR3 DNA is TGTGCCAGCAGCCATAACAGGGTCGGGAATGAAAAACTGTTTTTT. As protein: CASSHNRVGNEKLFF.

There are many counts of this clonotype. The rearrangement links TRBV9 to TRBJ1-3, with D uncertain. From germline, CDR1 is SGDLS and CDR2 YYNGEE. The CDR3 has 13 residues. Trimming took off 0 bases at V and 4 bases at J, with 5 bases between the two ends. DNA of the CDR3: TGTGCCAGCAGCGTAGGGATCGGAAACACCATATATTTT. It specifies CASSVGIGNTIYF.

This clonotype occurred a few times. The chain recombines TRBV5-1 with TRBJ2-7; TRBD1 might be the D (6 bases). CDR3 size: 16 residues. Germline CDR1 is SGHRS and CDR2 is YFSETQ. Trimming removed 0 bases at V and 5 bases at J, with 18 bases between. CDR3 nucleotide sequence: TGCGCCAGCAGCTTGGGGACAGCCCACTTACCTGACGAGCAGTACTTC. This gives the protein CASSLGTAHLPDEQYF.

This clonotype occurred many times. The genes are TRBV4-2 and TRBJ1-2; D unclear. This CDR3 has 12 residues. Germline loops: CDR1 LGHNA, CDR2 YNFKEQ. With 0 bases removed from V and 6 bases from J, the gap between germline ends came to 5 bases. The CDR3 is CASSQDANGYTF. CDR3 nucleotide sequence: TGTGCCAGCAGCCAAGACGCGAATGGCTACACCTTC.

This clonotype was seen a few times. The chain is built from TRBV27 and TRBJ1-1, with TRBD1 matching over 9 bases. V shed 3 bases and J 5 bases; nucleotides not matched to a gene: 7. CDR3 length: 15 amino acids. Germline CDR1 MNHEY, CDR2 SMNVEV (reference sequence). CDR3 sequence reads: CASSFLTGGRTEAFF. CDR3 DNA sequence: TGTGCCAGCAGTTTCTTGACAGGGGGTAGGACTGAAGCTTTCTTT.

This clonotype was counted between two and nine times. This chain uses TRBV5-1 with TRBJ2-7; maybe TRBD2 (5 bases). The CDR3 extends over 16 amino acids. Germline loops: CDR1 SGHRS, CDR2 YFSETQ. V lost 2 bases and J lost 6, with 21 bases in between. Written as DNA, the CDR3 is TGCGCCAGCAGCTTCCTGGCTGGGTCAGCGAGGGCCGAGCAGTACTTC. Translation: CASSFLAGSARAEQYF.

This CDR3 is CASSARDTEKLFF. DNA for the CDR3: TGTGCCAGCAGCGCACGGGACACCGAAAAACTGTTTTTT. The rearrangement uses TRBV7-9 and TRBJ1-4; D is perhaps TRBD1 (6 bases). There are 13 residues in the CDR3. Trimming took 5 bases from V and 8 from J, leaving 12 bases between them. Germline-derived CDR1 and CDR2 are SEHNR and FQNEAQ (reference sequence).

A remark on this clonotype: One end of the junction does not line up with germline, which may come from a read error. This chain uses TRBV16 with TRBJ1-2; TRBD1 is a possible D gene (6 bases). The germline V gene encodes CDR1 KGHSY and CDR2 FQNENV. CDR3 length equals 12 residues. For the CDR3, the DNA is TGTGCCAGCAGCCAATCGGGGGACAAGTTGTACTTC. This sequence encodes CASSQSGDKLYF.

This clonotype has ten or more counts. The chain uses TRBV29-1 and TRBJ1-1; TRBD1 matches 7 bases. V gave up 8 bases and J gave up 4 bases; unmatched junction bases: 13. This CDR3 region has 14 residues. Germline V gene data show CDR1 as SQVTM and CDR2 as ANQGSEA. The CDR3 reads CSTPDREVGTEAFF. DNA of the CDR3: TGCAGCACTCCCGACAGGGAGGTAGGCACTGAAGCTTTCTTT.

V is TRBV4-1 and J is TRBJ2-1; 9 bases are shared with TRBD2. CDR1 and CDR2 (germline): MGHRA, YSYEKL. V shed 4 bases and J 5 bases; nucleotides not matched to a gene: 3. The CDR3 length is 14 residues. CDR3 protein: CASSLTSGNNEQFF. The CDR3 DNA reads as TGCGCCAGCAGCCTGACTAGCGGCAACAATGAGCAGTTCTTC.